The 10 T cell receptor beta chains in this list originate from one sample, sequenced in a study of early T cells in non-severe SARS-CoV-2 infection. TCRdb reprocessed the 5' RACE reads with MiXCR, giving one entry per CDR3 protein. This table holds more than 30,000 distinct CDR3 sequences, around 6.9% found once. The sequenced sample was whole blood, obtained at baseline. These receptors were obtained from an adult who was a healthcare worker with PCR-confirmed SARS-CoV-2 infection or an uninfected control (not recorded which).

This clonotype occurred a few times. The chain carries TRBV29-1 and TRBJ2-5; TRBD2 matches 9 bases. Germline-derived CDR1 and CDR2 are SQVTM and ANQGSEA. V dropped 6 bases and J dropped 0; count of bases not matched to a gene: 5. The CDR3 is made up of 14 amino acids. For the CDR3, the DNA is TGCAGCGTGGAACTAGCGGGCTACCAAGAGACCCAGTACTTC. Encoded protein: CSVELAGYQETQYF.

The table lists this clonotype with a few counts. J is TRBJ2-1 and V is TRBV25-1, with TRBD2 as a possible D gene (6 bases). CDR1 is MGHDK and CDR2 is SYGVNS in the germline V gene. The CDR3 is 15 amino acids. The ends were cut back, 5 bases at V and 5 bases at J, with 16 bases in the middle. The CDR3 DNA reads as TGTGCCAGCAGTTTAGCGGTACCTACTCACAATGAGCAGTTCTTC. Its translation: CASSLAVPTHNEQFF. The entire variable domain, with the rest obtained from reference TRBV25-1 and TRBJ2-1, is as follows: EADIYQTPRYLVIGTGKKITLECSQTMGHDKMYWYQQDPGMELHLIHYSYGVNSTEKGDLSSESTVSRIRTEHFPLTLESARPSHTSQYLCASSLAVPTHNEQFFGPGTRLTVL.

This clonotype was counted a few times. V and J are TRBV4-1 and TRBJ1-2; no clear D gene. The CDR3 has 13 residues. The ends were cut back, 0 bases at V and 4 bases at J, with 6 bases in the middle. The germline V gene encodes CDR1 MGHRA and CDR2 YSYEKL. CDR3 region: CASSQDPGYGYTF. CDR3 nucleotide sequence: TGCGCCAGCAGCCAAGATCCGGGCTATGGCTACACCTTC.

The sample holds a few counts of this clonotype. The rearrangement uses TRBV27 and TRBJ1-2; TRBD1 is a possible D gene (6 bases). CDR3 size: 12 residues. The V and J ends lost 6 bases and 9 bases respectively, with 14 bases between them. Germline CDR1 reads MNHEY; CDR2 reads SMNVEV (reference sequence). As DNA, the CDR3 is TGTGCCAGCAGGTTAAGGGGGTCTAGCTACACCTTC. Its translation is CASRLRGSSYTF.

By frequency in the sample, this clonotype is medium-sized. V and J are TRBV20-1 and TRBJ2-7; D is undetermined. This CDR3 spans 12 amino acids. Germline lookup yields CDR1 DFQATT and CDR2 SNEGSKA (reference sequence). The ends were cut back, 3 bases at V and 2 bases at J, with 8 bases in the middle. The CDR3 spells CSARDETYEQYF. In DNA form, the CDR3 reads TGCAGTGCTAGGGATGAGACCTACGAGCAGTACTTC.

This clonotype was seen at least ten times. The J gene is TRBJ2-7, the V gene TRBV7-2; D might be TRBD2 (6 bases). This CDR3 contains 14 residues. Germline V gene sequence: CDR1 SGHTA, CDR2 FQGNSA. The germline V and J ends were trimmed by 5 bases and 1 base, with 12 bases remaining between them. The CDR3 sequence: CASSPRLVSYEQYF. Here the CDR3 DNA reads TGTGCCAGCAGCCCCCGACTAGTTTCCTACGAGCAGTACTTC.

This clonotype was seen only a few times. This chain joins TRBV12-3 or TRBV12-4 and TRBJ2-5; no definite D call. V lost 3 bases, J lost 5 bases, and 4 bases lay in between. This CDR3 is built from 11 residues. CDR3 nucleotide sequence: TGTGCCAGCAGTTTCGGGGAGACCCAGTACTTC. This translates into CASSFGETQYF.

The chain couples TRBV20-1 to TRBJ2-7, with D possibly being TRBD2 (5 bases). CDR1 DFQATT and CDR2 SNEGSKA come from the germline V gene (reference sequence). V lost 1 base and J lost 6, with 10 bases in between. CDR3 length: 12 amino acids. Here the CDR3 DNA reads TGCAGTGCTAGAGGAGGGCGCATCGAGCAGTACTTC. Protein product: CSARGGRIEQYF.

This clonotype showed up many times. The rearrangement joins TRBV6-6 to TRBJ2-7, with D perhaps assigned TRBD1 or TRBD2 (6 bases each). The CDR3 loop spans 14 amino acids. Germline CDR1 reads MNHNY; CDR2 reads SVGAGI (reference sequence). Trimming left V 6 bases short and J 4 bases short, with 16 bases between. CDR3 sequence (DNA): TGTGCCAGCAGCCCCGGAGGGGGAAATTACGAGCAGTACTTC. Translating it yields CASSPGGGNYEQYF.

This clonotype was found a few times. The gene calls are TRBV7-3 and TRBJ2-3; TRBD2 might be the D (6 bases). CDR1 is SGHTA, CDR2 FQGTGA, per germline. There are 16 residues in the CDR3. V was pared by 5 bases and J by 0 bases, with 15 bases between. The CDR3, as DNA: TGTGCCAGCAGCCCACGGATAGCGGCTAGCACAGATACGCAGTATTTT. Residues: CASSPRIAASTDTQYF.